The clone carrying this T cell receptor (beta chain) was observed a handful of times. V was clipped by 2 bases and J by 9 bases; unmatched bases: 7. Germline V CDR1 and CDR2: SGHTA, FQGNSA. This CDR3 is 15 amino acids long. The record originates from a study of CD8 T cells in ankylosing spondylitis. TCRdb itself ran the 5' RACE reads through MiXCR, one entry per CDR3 protein. Here the sample spans under 55,000 distinct CDR3 sequences, around 7.4% being singletons. The chain recombines TRBV7-2 with TRBJ1-6; TRBD1 matches at 7 bases. Specimen: blood, either unsorted or a sorted T cell fraction (not recorded which). This TCR came from a female donor with ankylosing spondylitis or in good health (not recorded which). The CDR3 here is CASSLSWDSFSPLHF. CDR3 nucleotides: TGTGCCAGCAGCTTAAGTTGGGACAGTTTTTCACCCCTCCACTTT.